This T cell receptor (beta chain) was recovered during a study of cytomegalovirus exposure and HLA in healthy donors. Study outcomes and limitations: Accurate prediction of HLA-A and HLA-B alleles (for most subjects) was reportedly achieved from TCR beta sequences. Researchers reported in a later analysis that a missense DCLRE1C variant was tied to TCR beta V- and J-gene trimming. TCR beta chains numbering under 200 were designated cytomegalovirus-associated. Most TCR sequences were uncommon, yet certain public TCRs appeared in many donors.

In germline, CDR1 is SGHTA, CDR2 FQGNSA. CDR3 length: 14 residues. V was cut by 3 bases and J by 2 bases, with 11 bases left in between. PCR employed 60 Vbeta and 13 Jbeta primers. Here immunoSEQ multiplex PCR was the method, and the copy in TCRdb shows in-frame clones only, minus some. Of 140,000 to 150,000 clones in the sample, roughly 80% were seen once. In the case of this clone: Antigen: not known.

Sequenced sample: PBMCs. This TCR derives from a woman aged 30 to 39 in good health and CMV-seronegative. The chain joins TRBV7-2 to TRBJ2-7; the D is unclear. CDR3 in DNA: TGTGCCAGCAGCTTCTCCAACAACCCCTACGAGCAGTACTTC. The encoded protein is CASSFSNNPYEQYF.